The 24 T cell receptor beta chains reported below all come from one sample, sequenced in a study of T cell responses to AZD1222 COVID-19 vaccine. TCRdb's copy holds only in-frame clones and misses some; the assay was immunoSEQ multiplex PCR. The sample holds around 180,000 clones, 90% to 95% seen once. The sample was peripheral blood, taken on day 0 of AZD1222 vaccination. The receptors were gathered from an adult in good health.

V and J are TRBV27 and TRBJ1-2; a weak D match, TRBD1 (5 bases). V was shortened by 6 bases and J by 6 bases, with 17 bases between the two germline ends. Germline lookup yields CDR1 MNHEY and CDR2 SMNVEV (reference sequence). CDR3 length: 14 amino acids. The DNA of the CDR3 is TGTGCCAGCAGACCTCGGGGGGGAGGAGATGGCTACACCTTC. Its protein is CASRPRGGGDGYTF.

The V and J genes are TRBV20-1 and TRBJ1-1; no firm D call. The CDR3 spans 10 residues. Germline loops: CDR1 DFQATT, CDR2 SNEGSKA (reference sequence). Trimming removed 4 bases at V and 8 bases at J, with 8 bases between. The CDR3 spells CSATRVEAFF. The CDR3 DNA follows: TGCAGTGCTACAAGGGTGGAAGCTTTCTTT.

The chain combines TRBV28 with TRBJ2-1; 11 bases are shared with TRBD2. Germline V lookup: CDR1 MDHEN, CDR2 SYDVKM. Trimming cost V 7 bases and J 7 bases; bases outside gene matches: 9. This CDR3 is built from 15 residues. CDR3 region: CASIQRLAGINEQFF. In DNA, the CDR3 is TGTGCCAGCATCCAGAGACTAGCGGGAATAAATGAGCAGTTCTTC.

The chain is built from TRBV5-4 and TRBJ2-1; 8 nucleotides line up with TRBD2. V shed 1 base, J shed 5 bases, and the junction held 11 bases outside the gene matches. CDR1 is SGHNT and CDR2 is YYREEE in the germline V gene (reference sequence). The CDR3 contains 17 residues. The CDR3 loop reads CASSLNFPGGPHNEQFF. In nucleotides, the CDR3 is TGTGCCAGCAGCTTGAATTTTCCGGGAGGGCCCCACAATGAGCAGTTCTTC.

The gene calls are TRBV6-5 and TRBJ1-2, with 7 bases matching TRBD1. The V segment lost 5 bases and the J segment 13 bases; nucleotides outside the gene matches: 10. CDR1 and CDR2 from the germline V gene are MNHEY and SVGAGI. The CDR3 has 12 amino acids. CDR3 amino acids: CASSPTGTVATF. DNA for the CDR3: TGTGCCAGCAGTCCCACCGGGACAGTGGCCACCTTC.

The chain carries TRBV27 and TRBJ1-6; 7 bases are shared with TRBD1. Germline lookup yields CDR1 MNHEY and CDR2 SMNVEV (reference sequence). The CDR3 sequence is 14 residues long. The trim removed 7 bases at V and 7 bases at J, leaving 7 bases unmatched. The CDR3 coding sequence is TGTGCCAGCACCCTGACAGGGCCCAATTCACCCCTCCACTTT. It codes for CASTLTGPNSPLHF.

This chain links TRBV19 with TRBJ1-5; possibly TRBD1 for D (5 bases). Germline V lookup: CDR1 LNHDA, CDR2 SQIVND (reference sequence). The V gene lost 2 bases and the J gene lost 6 bases, with 20 bases spanning the gap. There are 17 residues in the CDR3. The CDR3 coding sequence is TGTGCCAGTAGTATATCCCCCCTCGGGCAGGGAGGTCAGCCCCAGCATTTT. Translation gives CASSISPLGQGGQPQHF.

The chain joins TRBV25-1 to TRBJ2-7; D remains ambiguous. Trimming took off 7 bases at V and 5 bases at J, with 12 bases between the two ends. Germline lookup yields CDR1 MGHDK and CDR2 SYGVNS. The CDR3 has 12 residues. The CDR3 DNA reads TGTGCCAGCACCAACGGCGTGAACGAGCAGTACTTC. Translated: CASTNGVNEQYF.

This clone has just a few counts. The rearrangement joins TRBV30 to TRBJ1-3; D is unclear. The V gene lost 2 bases and the J gene lost 0 bases, with 5 bases spanning the gap. CDR1 is GTSNPN and CDR2 is SVGIG in the germline V gene (reference sequence). CDR3 length: 13 amino acids. In DNA form, the CDR3 reads TGTGCCTGGAGTCCCATCTCTGGAAACACCATATATTTT. It translates to CAWSPISGNTIYF.

The chain carries TRBV2 and TRBJ2-5; a weak D match, TRBD1 (7 bases). V lost 7 bases and J 5 bases, leaving 20 bases between the germline ends. This CDR3 comprises 15 residues. Germline V gene sequence: CDR1 SNHLY, CDR2 FYNNEI. The CDR3 loop reads CASTEGAVRVETQYF. The CDR3 DNA reads TGTGCCAGCACGGAGGGGGCGGTTCGGGTCGAGACCCAGTACTTC. Full variable domain (remainder filled in from reference TRBV2 and TRBJ2-5): EPEVTQTPSHQVTQMGQEVILRCVPISNHLYFYWYRQILGQKVEFLVSFYNNEISEKSEIFDDQFSVERPDGSNFTLKIRSTKLEDSAMYFCASTEGAVRVETQYFGPGTRLLVL.

This sequence joins TRBV19 and TRBJ1-5; D call uncertain. Trimming stripped 3 bases from V and 4 bases from J, with 7 bases between. The CDR3 is made up of 13 amino acids. Germline CDR1 is LNHDA and CDR2 is SQIVND (reference sequence). The CDR3 spells CASSMTGNQPQHF. The CDR3 nucleotides read TGTGCCAGTAGTATGACGGGGAATCAGCCCCAGCATTTT.

The genes are TRBV15 and TRBJ1-5; D might be TRBD1 (5 bases). CDR1 LNHNV and CDR2 YYDKDF come from the germline V gene (reference sequence). Trimming took off 0 bases at V and 11 bases at J, with 5 bases between the two ends. This CDR3 is 11 amino acids long. CDR3 sequence (DNA): TGTGCCACCAGCAGAGACAGGGCCCAGCATTTT. Protein sequence: CATSRDRAQHF.

The J gene is TRBJ2-3, the V gene TRBV30; maybe TRBD2 (6 bases). The V gene lost 5 bases and the J gene lost 2 bases, with 14 bases spanning the gap. The CDR3 covers 14 residues. The germline CDR1 and CDR2 sequences are GTSNPN and SVGIG (reference sequence). CDR3 DNA: TGTGCCTGGGGGCTTGGGGGACTCACAGATACGCAGTATTTT. It is translated as CAWGLGGLTDTQYF.

V and J are TRBV9 and TRBJ1-1; a weak D match, TRBD1 (5 bases). Looked up from germline, CDR1 is SGDLS and CDR2 is YYNGEE. V lost 3 bases and J 0 bases, leaving 12 bases between the germline ends. The CDR3 runs 15 residues. CDR3 region: CASSAGGPLNTEAFF. As DNA, the CDR3 is TGTGCCAGCAGCGCCGGGGGACCTCTGAACACTGAAGCTTTCTTT.

The chain uses TRBV7-9 and TRBJ2-4; TRBD2 matches at 9 bases. CDR3 length: 16 residues. Trimming removed 1 base from V and 1 base from J; junction bases left unmatched: 2. CDR1 SEHNR and CDR2 FQNEAQ come from the germline V gene (reference sequence). CDR3 in DNA: TGTGCCAGCAGCTTAGTAGCGGGAGTTGCCAAAAACATTCAGTACTTC. It codes for CASSLVAGVAKNIQYF.

This sequence joins TRBV29-1 and TRBJ2-5; D gene uncertain. Looked up from germline, CDR1 is SQVTM and CDR2 is ANQGSEA. This CDR3 is built from 11 residues. V dropped 5 bases and J dropped 4 bases, with 8 bases sitting between them. In nucleotides, the CDR3 is TGCAGCGTTCGTGAGGTAGAGACCCAGTACTTC. Protein sequence: CSVREVETQYF. The variable domain in full, completed from reference TRBV29-1 and TRBJ2-5, reads SAVISQKPSRDICQRGTSLTIQCQVDSQVTMMFWYRQQPGQSLTLIATANQGSEATYESGFVIDKFPISRPNLTFSTLTVSNMSPEDSSIYLCSVREVETQYFGPGTRLLVL.

The chain couples TRBV4-3 to TRBJ1-4; the match to TRBD1 covers 7 bases. CDR1 and CDR2 from the germline V gene are LGHNA and YSLEER. This CDR3 spans 15 amino acids. V shed 3 bases and J 7 bases; nucleotides not matched to a gene: 8. The CDR3 DNA is TGCGCCAGCAGCCACGACAGGGTGAGAGGTGAAAAACTGTTTTTT. Amino acid sequence: CASSHDRVRGEKLFF.

The rearrangement joins TRBV2 to TRBJ1-6; D may be TRBD1 (5 bases). The ends were cut back, 8 bases at V and 11 bases at J, with 16 bases in the middle. This CDR3 is built from 13 residues. Germline V gene data show CDR1 as SNHLY and CDR2 as FYNNEI. CDR3 sequence: CASGGTPVAPLHF. CDR3 nucleotides: TGTGCCAGCGGGGGGACCCCAGTAGCACCCCTCCACTTT.

V is TRBV7-9 and J is TRBJ2-1; no definite D call. The CDR3 is made up of 16 amino acids. The V end was cut by 3 bases, the J end by 0 bases, with 12 bases between. CDR1 SEHNR and CDR2 FQNEAQ come from the germline V gene (reference sequence). CDR3 sequence: CASSFLSKSSYNEQFF. The CDR3 bases are TGTGCCAGCAGCTTCCTGTCGAAATCCTCCTACAATGAGCAGTTCTTC.

The chain employs TRBV18 and TRBJ1-5, with 7 bases aligning to TRBD1. The germline CDR1 and CDR2 sequences are KGHSH and LQKENI. With V trimmed by 3 bases and J by 5 bases, 1 base remained unmatched. This CDR3 has 13 amino acids. The CDR3 region is CASSPGQYQPQHF. In DNA form, the CDR3 reads TGTGCCAGCTCACCGGGACAGTATCAGCCCCAGCATTTT.

The chain employs TRBV6-1 and TRBJ2-1; 10 nucleotides match TRBD2. Per germline, CDR1 MNHNS and CDR2 SASEGT. This CDR3 comprises 15 residues. After removal of 2 bases from V and 8 bases from J, the junction contained 6 bases not matched to a gene. CDR3: CASSEQSGRADEQFF. The CDR3 coding sequence is TGTGCCAGCAGTGAACAAAGCGGGAGGGCCGATGAGCAGTTCTTC.

V usage is TRBV19 and J usage is TRBJ1-2; TRBD1 aligns across 7 bases. V lost 3 bases to trimming and J lost 2 bases; unmatched junction nucleotides: 9. The CDR3 covers 16 residues. CDR1 is LNHDA, CDR2 SQIVND, per germline (reference sequence). The CDR3 DNA reads as TGTGCCAGTAGTATGAACAGAGACAGGGAAAACTATGGCTACACCTTC. Translating gives CASSMNRDRENYGYTF.

The V and J genes are TRBV6-5 and TRBJ1-3; D possibly corresponds to TRBD1 (5 bases). Germline V gene sequence: CDR1 MNHEY, CDR2 SVGAGI. V shed 0 bases and J shed 4 bases, with 10 bases lying between them. The CDR3 contains 15 residues. The CDR3 DNA reads TGTGCCAGCAGTTACTCAGGGGACGGAGGAAACACCATATATTTT. It yields the protein CASSYSGDGGNTIYF.

The rearrangement links TRBV11-3 to TRBJ2-2; D ambiguous. Germline V gives CDR1 SGHNT, CDR2 YENEEA. The CDR3 has 14 residues. V was trimmed by 2 bases and J by 4 bases, leaving 8 bases between them. The CDR3 loop reads CASSLNAFTGELFF. The CDR3, as DNA: TGTGCCAGCAGCTTAAACGCGTTCACCGGGGAGCTGTTTTTT.